A selection of T cell receptor beta chains follows, all from one sample in a study of T cell responses to AZD1222 COVID-19 vaccine. TCRdb's copy holds only in-frame clones and misses some; the assay was immunoSEQ multiplex PCR. The profile shows 130,000 to 150,000 clones, 75% to 95% of them singletons. Sequenced material: peripheral blood, taken on day 0 of MenACWY control vaccination. Source of these receptors: an adult in good health. Each CDR3 is given with its conserved first and last residue. The order of the fields is V gene, clone size, J gene, CDR3 protein. Clone size is given for some rows only: seen once, a few or many times, or a class if the clone is expanded.

v_gene: TRBV12-3/TRBV12-4; abundance: -; j_gene: TRBJ1-1; CDR3aa: CASSFPGGTEAFF
v_gene: TRBV6-5; abundance: once; j_gene: TRBJ2-1; CDR3aa: CASSYSFWWTDNEQFF
v_gene: TRBV4-1; abundance: -; j_gene: TRBJ2-7; CDR3aa: CASSQGVGALSSYEQYF
v_gene: TRBV20-1; abundance: -; j_gene: TRBJ2-5; CDR3aa: CSADQETQYF
v_gene: TRBV19; abundance: -; j_gene: TRBJ1-2; CDR3aa: CASSMFGQANYGYTF
v_gene: TRBV5-5; abundance: once; j_gene: TRBJ1-1; CDR3aa: CASSSGGGTEAFF
v_gene: TRBV7-9; abundance: -; j_gene: TRBJ2-2; CDR3aa: CASSDRATGELFF
v_gene: TRBV24-1; abundance: -; j_gene: TRBJ2-7; CDR3aa: CATSDPGTRGDRQYF
v_gene: TRBV12-3/TRBV12-4; abundance: -; j_gene: TRBJ2-7; CDR3aa: CASSSGLAYEQYF
v_gene: TRBV28; abundance: -; j_gene: TRBJ1-6; CDR3aa: CASSSFYSLHF
v_gene: TRBV5-4; abundance: -; j_gene: TRBJ2-3; CDR3aa: CASSSPGHKSTDTQYF
v_gene: TRBV3-1/TRBV3-2; abundance: -; j_gene: TRBJ2-7; CDR3aa: CASSQVAGNSYEQYF
v_gene: TRBV6-5; abundance: -; j_gene: TRBJ1-1; CDR3aa: CASSYLRGEAFF
v_gene: TRBV5-1; abundance: -; j_gene: TRBJ1-2; CDR3aa: CASSLAPDRDYGYTF
v_gene: TRBV24-1; abundance: -; j_gene: TRBJ2-1; CDR3aa: CATSGQDTSYNEQFF
v_gene: TRBV5-6; abundance: once; j_gene: TRBJ2-3; CDR3aa: CASTLLAGGTDTQYF
v_gene: TRBV6-5; abundance: -; j_gene: TRBJ1-6; CDR3aa: CASSYSGQENSPLHF
v_gene: TRBV10-2; abundance: -; j_gene: TRBJ2-1; CDR3aa: CASTTSVYNEQFF
v_gene: TRBV7-8; abundance: -; j_gene: TRBJ2-3; CDR3aa: CASTQLAKVTDTQYF
v_gene: TRBV5-1; abundance: -; j_gene: TRBJ1-5; CDR3aa: CASSLAGGGQPQHF
v_gene: TRBV12-3/TRBV12-4; abundance: -; j_gene: TRBJ1-1; CDR3aa: CASSLVNTEAFF
v_gene: TRBV3-1/TRBV3-2; abundance: -; j_gene: TRBJ1-1; CDR3aa: CASSQPGPSEAFF
v_gene: TRBV6-5; abundance: -; j_gene: TRBJ1-1; CDR3aa: CASSPDRMNTEAFF
v_gene: TRBV15; abundance: -; j_gene: TRBJ2-1; CDR3aa: CATSRRVGVGNEQFF
v_gene: TRBV7-6; abundance: few; j_gene: TRBJ2-2; CDR3aa: CASSLRQGSGRTGELFF
v_gene: TRBV7-9; abundance: -; j_gene: TRBJ1-4; CDR3aa: CASTSGATNEKLFF
v_gene: TRBV28; abundance: -; j_gene: TRBJ2-3; CDR3aa: CASRPGGLAGAGDTQYF
v_gene: TRBV6-5; abundance: -; j_gene: TRBJ2-7; CDR3aa: CASRTGSSYEQYF